A single sample is the source of the 5 T cell receptor beta chains below, sequenced in a study of control samples from healthy donors and cancer patients. Measured with immunoSEQ multiplex PCR; TCRdb has only the in-frame clones, and not every one. The sample has approximately 20,000 clones; just over 85% are singletons. Sequenced input: PBMCs. The receptors originated from a woman aged 70-85 years with colorectal cancer.

V and J are TRBV5-6 and TRBJ1-2; 9 bases are shared with TRBD1. The CDR3 totals 14 residues. CDR1 and CDR2 from the germline V gene are SGHDT and YYEEEE. Trimming cost V 4 bases and J 7 bases; bases outside gene matches: 8. CDR3 DNA: TGTGCCAGCAGCATTCCGGGACAGGGTTCTGGCTACACCTTC. The encoded protein is CASSIPGQGSGYTF.

This chain connects TRBV12-3 or TRBV12-4 to TRBJ2-7; D is unresolved. Trimming shortened V by 5 bases and J by 3 bases, and 11 bases separated the two germline ends. This CDR3 comprises 13 residues. CDR3 region: CASSDKGIYEQYF. CDR3 coding DNA: TGTGCCAGCAGTGACAAGGGTATCTACGAGCAGTACTTC.

The J gene is TRBJ2-2, the V gene TRBV12-3 or TRBV12-4, with D unclear. V was clipped by 2 bases and J by 6 bases, with 4 bases between them. The CDR3 runs 12 residues. Here the CDR3 DNA reads TGTGCCAGCAGTTTATACCCCGGGGAGCTGTTTTTT. Translation gives CASSLYPGELFF.

V usage is TRBV6-5 and J usage is TRBJ2-3; D call uncertain. Between the trimmed V and J ends, which lost 10 bases and 4 bases, there was a span of 12 bases. CDR1 is MNHEY and CDR2 is SVGAGI in the germline V gene. The CDR3 is made up of 12 amino acids. The CDR3 DNA follows: TGTGCCACGCCGTCCGGGTCAGATACGCAGTATTTT. This translates into CATPSGSDTQYF.

The chain recombines TRBV11-1 with TRBJ1-1; 11 bases match TRBD1. Germline-derived CDR1 and CDR2 are SGHAT and FQDESV (reference sequence). The V gene end was trimmed by 3 bases and the J gene end by 4 bases; junction bases not matched to a gene: 1. CDR3 length: 14 amino acids. CDR3 protein: CASSLDRGPTEAFF. The CDR3 DNA follows: TGTGCCAGCAGCTTGGACAGGGGGCCCACTGAAGCTTTCTTT. The complete variable domain, with remaining parts taken from reference TRBV11-1 and TRBJ1-1, reads EAEVAQSPRYKITEKSQAVAFWCDPISGHATLYWYRQILGQGPELLVQFQDESVVDDSQLPKDRFSAERLKGVDSTLKIQPAELGDSAMYLCASSLDRGPTEAFFGQGTRLTVV.